Listed here are 26 T cell receptor beta chains from one sample, sequenced in a study of CD4 T cells in relation to SARS-CoV-2 and coronaviruses. TCRdb's copy holds only in-frame clones and misses some; the assay was immunoSEQ multiplex PCR. This sample yields 20,000 to 25,000 clones, of which around 66% are seen a single time; about 10% belongs to the top ten. The antigens for these receptors are not known. CD4+ T cells from unexposed donors were obtained before the COVID-19 pandemic (2011-2018). The cells were cultured for approximately ten days before CD4+ T cells were isolated. Specimen: CD4+ T cells from PBMCs, cultured in vitro. All receptors come from a human donor in good health.

This clone was observed a handful of times. This chain links TRBV5-1 with TRBJ2-1; 9 bases map to TRBD2. CDR1 is SGHRS, CDR2 YFSETQ, per germline. CDR3 length: 15 amino acids. J was trimmed by 4 bases and V by 4 bases; bases with no gene match: 6. Here the CDR3 reads CASSPVSGSYNEQFF. The CDR3 bases are TGCGCCAGCAGCCCCGTTAGCGGGAGTTACAATGAGCAGTTCTTC.

The chain is built from TRBV12-3 or TRBV12-4 and TRBJ2-2; 7 bases agree with TRBD1. The CDR3 loop spans 13 amino acids. V dropped 7 bases and J dropped 5; count of bases not matched to a gene: 4. In DNA, the CDR3 is TGTGCCAGCAACAGGGGCTGGACCGGGGAGCTGTTTTTT. This gives the protein CASNRGWTGELFF.

V gene TRBV6-5 combines with J gene TRBJ1-5; D might be TRBD1 (5 bases). V lost 2 bases and J 2 bases, leaving 7 bases between the germline ends. CDR3 size: 14 residues. Per the germline V gene, CDR1 is MNHEY and CDR2 is SVGAGI. The CDR3 region has the DNA TGTGCCAGCAGTTACGGGGGAGGCAATCAGCCCCAGCATTTT. This encodes CASSYGGGNQPQHF.

In its sample, this clone was seen a few times. The chain recombines TRBV20-1 with TRBJ2-5, with D unclear. CDR3 size: 12 residues. V shed 3 bases and J shed 5 bases, with 10 bases lying between them. Germline V gene data show CDR1 as DFQATT and CDR2 as SNEGSKA (reference sequence). The DNA for the CDR3 is TGCAGTGCTAGTCTCTCAGAGGAGACCCAGTACTTC. Residues: CSASLSEETQYF.

The V and J genes are TRBV19 and TRBJ2-3, with 8 bases that match TRBD2. The trim removed 3 bases at V and 4 bases at J, leaving 12 bases unmatched. Germline V gene data show CDR1 as LNHDA and CDR2 as SQIVND (reference sequence). CDR3 length equals 17 residues. CDR3 residues: CASSMKGLVLRADTQYF. The CDR3 coding sequence is TGTGCCAGTAGTATGAAGGGACTAGTGCTCCGGGCAGATACGCAGTATTTT.

This clone has more than one count but fewer than ten. The CDR3 DNA sequence: TGTGCCAGCAGGGGATGGGACTATGGCTACACCTTC. This gives the protein CASRGWDYGYTF. The chain has TRBV6-5 and TRBJ1-2, with no clear D. CDR3 length: 12 amino acids. CDR1 is MNHEY, CDR2 SVGAGI, per germline. With 6 bases removed from V and 3 bases from J, the gap between germline ends came to 8 bases.

The chain has TRBV6-2 or TRBV6-3 and TRBJ2-3; D ambiguous. CDR1 MNHEY and CDR2 SVGEGT come from the germline V gene. Deletions cut 2 bases from V and 4 bases from J, with 13 bases between. The CDR3 has 15 residues. CDR3 in DNA: TGTGCCAGCAGTTACACCAACCTCGCCCCAGATACGCAGTATTTT. This gives the protein CASSYTNLAPDTQYF.

The chain links TRBV27 to TRBJ2-3, with a weak D call TRBD2 (6 bases). In germline, CDR1 is MNHEY, CDR2 SMNVEV (reference sequence). V was clipped by 1 base and J by 3 bases, with 17 bases between them. This CDR3 has 17 residues. The CDR3 DNA reads as TGTGCCAGCAGTTTATTATCCCAGATGACTAGAACAGATACGCAGTATTTT. Its translation is CASSLLSQMTRTDTQYF.

V and J are TRBV18 and TRBJ2-2; D possibly uses TRBD1 or TRBD2 (6 bases each). V lost 2 bases, J lost 4 bases, and 20 bases lay in between. Germline CDR1 is KGHSH and CDR2 is LQKENI. The CDR3 spans 18 residues. The CDR3 DNA reads as TGTGCCAGCTCACCATATCCCGGGAGACAGGCCCCCACCGGGGAGCTGTTTTTT. This codes for CASSPYPGRQAPTGELFF. Using reference TRBV18 and TRBJ2-2 for the parts outside the CDR3, the full variable domain is NAGVMQNPRHLVRRRGQEARLRCSPMKGHSHVYWYRQLPEEGLKFMVYLQKENIIDESGMPKERFSAEFPKEGPSILRIQQVVRGDSAAYFCASSPYPGRQAPTGELFFGEGSRLTVL.

The chain recombines TRBV25-1 with TRBJ2-7; 7 nucleotides line up with TRBD1. This CDR3 spans 14 amino acids. V dropped 4 bases and J dropped 4; count of bases not matched to a gene: 7. From germline, CDR1 is MGHDK and CDR2 SYGVNS. This chain's CDR3 is CASSAPGQAYEQYF. The CDR3 DNA sequence: TGTGCCAGCAGTGCACCAGGACAGGCTTACGAGCAGTACTTC.

This chain joins TRBV5-1 and TRBJ1-2, with no clear D. The CDR3 length is 15 residues. V lost 0 bases and J 1 base, leaving 10 bases between the germline ends. The germline V gene encodes CDR1 SGHRS and CDR2 YFSETQ. Written as DNA, the CDR3 is TGCGCCAGCAGCTTGGCGGGCGGGGATAACTATGGCTACACCTTC. Its translation is CASSLAGGDNYGYTF.

The sample holds one count of this clone. V usage is TRBV13 and J usage is TRBJ1-3; D is possibly TRBD1 (5 bases). Trimming left V 4 bases short and J 1 base short, with 17 bases between. The CDR3 length is 17 residues. Germline CDR1 is PRHDT and CDR2 is FYEKMQ (reference sequence). Here the CDR3 reads CASSSGHLNPSGNTIYF. In nucleotides, the CDR3 is TGTGCCAGCAGCTCAGGACACCTGAACCCTTCTGGAAACACCATATATTTT.

This sequence joins TRBV20-1 and TRBJ2-3; a weak D match, TRBD2 (5 bases). The germline V gene has CDR1 DFQATT and CDR2 SNEGSKA (reference sequence). The length of the CDR3 is 11 residues. V was trimmed by 6 bases and J by 7 bases, leaving 11 bases between them. The CDR3 sequence: CSARLTNTQYF. The CDR3 DNA sequence: TGCAGTGCAAGACTAACGAATACGCAGTATTTT.

The CDR3 reads CASSSQWGTYEQYF. The CDR3 nucleotides are TGTGCCAGCAGTTCCCAATGGGGGACCTACGAGCAGTACTTC. The chain combines TRBV6-7 with TRBJ2-7, with D perhaps matching TRBD1 or TRBD2 (5 bases each). TRBV6-7 is classed as an ORF, of uncertain function. CDR3 length: 14 amino acids. The V gene lost 4 bases and the J gene lost 2 bases, with 12 bases spanning the gap.

The J gene is TRBJ2-3, the V gene TRBV2; tentatively, D is TRBD1 (6 bases). The V gene's germline CDR1 is SNHLY and CDR2 FYNNEI. V lost 6 bases and J lost 2, with 9 bases in between. The CDR3 is made up of 13 amino acids. The CDR3 reads CASRDRATDTQYF. CDR3 sequence (DNA): TGTGCCAGCAGGGACAGAGCCACAGATACGCAGTATTTT.

J is TRBJ2-2 and V is TRBV19; 14 bases line up with TRBD2. Trimming at V came to 6 bases and at J to 0 bases, leaving 3 bases not matched to a gene. CDR3 size: 17 residues. CDR1 and CDR2 from the germline V gene are LNHDA and SQIVND (reference sequence). The CDR3 DNA reads TGTGCCAGTAGCGGACTAGCGGGGGGCCCGAACACCGGGGAGCTGTTTTTT. Translation gives CASSGLAGGPNTGELFF. Using reference TRBV19 and TRBJ2-2 for the parts outside the CDR3, the full variable domain is DGGITQSPKYLFRKEGQNVTLSCEQNLNHDAMYWYRQDPGQGLRLIYYSQIVNDFQKGDIAEGYSVSREKKESFPLTVTSAQKNPTAFYLCASSGLAGGPNTGELFFGEGSRLTVL.

The chain carries TRBV27 and TRBJ2-3; 12 positions match TRBD2. Germline V lookup: CDR1 MNHEY, CDR2 SMNVEV (reference sequence). J was trimmed by 2 bases and V by 0 bases; bases with no gene match: 6. The CDR3 sequence is 18 residues long. The DNA of the CDR3 is TGTGCCAGCAGTTTATCGCGACTAGCGGGAGATCTCACAGATACGCAGTATTTT. This encodes CASSLSRLAGDLTDTQYF.

The V call is TRBV24-1, the J call TRBJ1-1; D call uncertain. This CDR3 has 15 residues. V was shortened by 0 bases and J by 5 bases, with 12 bases between the two germline ends. Germline V gives CDR1 KGHDR, CDR2 SFDVKD. Here the CDR3 reads CATSDLLRGETEAFF. CDR3 nucleotides: TGTGCCACCAGTGATTTGTTGCGGGGAGAGACTGAAGCTTTCTTT.

This clone was seen only a few times. J is TRBJ2-3 and V is TRBV7-9, with D possibly TRBD2 on 6 matching bases. The V and J ends lost 7 bases and 2 bases respectively, with 16 bases between them. There are 15 residues in the CDR3. Germline loops: CDR1 SEHNR, CDR2 FQNEAQ (reference sequence). As DNA, the CDR3 is TGTGCCAGCACGACCCCCGGGGGTTCCACAGATACGCAGTATTTT. It codes for CASTTPGGSTDTQYF.

This chain connects TRBV30 to TRBJ1-2; the D is unclear. The CDR3 has 14 amino acids. From germline, CDR1 is GTSNPN and CDR2 SVGIG (reference sequence). The germline V and J ends were trimmed by 0 bases and 6 bases, with 14 bases remaining between them. In DNA form, the CDR3 reads TGTGCCTGGAGTGTACTGACAAGCGGCAATGGCTACACCTTC. Its protein product is CAWSVLTSGNGYTF.

This clone showed up just once. This chain uses TRBV25-1 with TRBJ2-2, with 9 bases identical to TRBD2. With 4 bases clipped from V and 3 bases from J, the junction kept 9 bases outside the gene matches. CDR1 is MGHDK, CDR2 SYGVNS, per germline. CDR3 length equals 17 residues. The CDR3 here is CASSGFLAGLYTGELFF. The CDR3, as DNA: TGTGCCAGCAGTGGTTTTCTAGCGGGACTTTACACCGGGGAGCTGTTTTTT.

This clone was seen more than once but under ten times. The V call is TRBV7-6, the J call TRBJ2-7; D is possibly TRBD2 (6 bases). Germline CDR1 reads SGHVS; CDR2 reads FNYEAQ. The CDR3 consists of 17 residues. With 1 base removed from V and 0 bases from J, the gap between germline ends came to 16 bases. CDR3 sequence reads: CASSLGSGGDSSYEQYF. For the CDR3, the DNA is TGTGCCAGCAGCTTAGGGTCAGGAGGGGATTCCTCCTACGAGCAGTACTTC.

This rearrangement joins TRBV7-9 to TRBJ2-7, with D unresolved. The germline gives CDR1 SEHNR, CDR2 FQNEAQ (reference sequence). The CDR3 totals 14 residues. Deletions cut 2 bases from V and 1 base from J, with 9 bases between. The CDR3 nucleotides are TGTGCCAGCAGCTTAATGGACGGTTCCTACGAGCAGTACTTC. Amino acid sequence: CASSLMDGSYEQYF. The whole variable domain, filled in from reference TRBV7-9 and TRBJ2-7, reads DTGVSQNPRHKITKRGQNVTFRCDPISEHNRLYWYRQTLGQGPEFLTYFQNEAQLEKSRLLSDRFSAERPKGSFSTLEIQRTEQGDSAMYLCASSLMDGSYEQYFGPGTRLTVT.

This clone was counted between two and nine times. CDR3 DNA sequence: TGTGCCAGCAGTCCACGGGACAGAGCCAATGAGCAGTTCTTC. Amino acids: CASSPRDRANEQFF. This chain connects TRBV6-6 to TRBJ2-1; 7 bases are shared with TRBD1. Per the germline V gene, CDR1 is MNHNY and CDR2 is SVGAGI (reference sequence). The CDR3 has 14 residues. The V segment lost 5 bases and the J segment 6 bases; nucleotides outside the gene matches: 7.

V usage is TRBV2 and J usage is TRBJ1-5; D is undetermined. CDR1 is SNHLY, CDR2 FYNNEI, per germline. The length of the CDR3 is 15 residues. The V and J ends lost 2 bases and 2 bases respectively, with 10 bases between them. The CDR3 spells CASSENLVGNQPQHF. The CDR3 nucleotides read TGTGCCAGCAGTGAAAATCTCGTAGGCAATCAGCCCCAGCATTTT.

The J gene is TRBJ1-1, the V gene TRBV5-6, with 9 bases that match TRBD1. CDR1 and CDR2 (germline): SGHDT, YYEEEE. The CDR3 covers 14 residues. J lost 2 bases, V lost 6 bases, and 5 bases had no gene match. The CDR3 is CASTWDRANTEAFF. As DNA, the CDR3 is TGTGCCAGCACCTGGGACAGGGCCAACACTGAAGCTTTCTTT.